A selection of T cell receptor beta chains follows, all from one sample in a study of CD8 T cells in Susac syndrome. One entry per CDR3 protein results from TCRdb running MiXCR on the immunoSEQ multiplex PCR reads. The table includes over 100,000 distinct CDR3 sequences, 85% to 95% detected once. Sequencing was done on a sample of CD8+ T cells from PBMCs. The receptor set was obtained from a human donor with Susac syndrome. Each CDR3 is given with its conserved first and last residue. Fields, in order: J gene, clone size, D gene, V gene, CDR3 protein, CDR3 DNA. A D gene is named only where the DNA matches it firmly. Size is stated for part of the rows, as once, few or many counts, or as a class when the clone is expanded.

TRBJ2-5,-,-,TRBV27,CASSPMGSKKTQYF,TGTGCCAGCAGTCCGATGGGGAGTAAAAAGACCCAGTACTTC
TRBJ1-1,-,TRBD1,TRBV2,CASSESADRGWTEAFF,TGTGCCAGCAGTGAATCGGCGGACAGGGGATGGACTGAAGCTTTCTTT
TRBJ1-2,-,-,TRBV14,CASSQRDEDGYTF,TGTGCCAGCAGCCAACGGGATGAGGATGGCTACACCTTC
TRBJ2-7,-,TRBD1,TRBV6-5,CASWDRGMTYEQYF,TGTGCCAGCTGGGACAGGGGGATGACCTACGAGCAGTACTTC
TRBJ1-2,-,-,TRBV29-1,CSVAGISEVNYGYTF,TGCAGCGTTGCGGGTATATCGGAGGTGAACTATGGCTACACCTTC
TRBJ1-3,-,-,TRBV29-1,CSVADVSGNTIYF,TGCAGCGTGGCGGACGTCTCTGGAAACACCATATATTTT
TRBJ2-3,-,TRBD1,TRBV19,CASSIGRARTGITDTQYF,TGTGCCAGTAGTATCGGTCGGGCTCGGACAGGGATCACAGATACGCAGTATTTT
TRBJ1-4,once,-,TRBV5-4,CASSLALNEKLFF,TGTGCCAGCAGCTTGGCCCTTAATGAAAAACTGTTTTTT
TRBJ1-2,-,-,TRBV20-1,CSASFGTPGGYTF,TGCAGTGCTAGCTTCGGGACACCCGGCGGCTACACCTTC
TRBJ2-1,-,TRBD2,TRBV25-1,CASSDRTSTNEQFF,TGTGCCAGCAGTGATCGGACTAGCACCAATGAGCAGTTCTTC
TRBJ1-2,-,TRBD1,TRBV19,CASSTLDRGDGYTF,TGTGCCAGTAGTACCTTGGACAGGGGGGATGGCTACACCTTC
TRBJ2-1,-,-,TRBV20-1,CSARGVERSRNEQFF,TGCAGTGCTAGGGGGGTTGAGCGGAGTCGCAATGAGCAGTTCTTC
TRBJ2-3,-,TRBD1,TRBV29-1,CSLLTGHSTDTQYF,TGCAGCCTCCTGACAGGGCATAGCACAGATACGCAGTATTTT
TRBJ2-7,-,-,TRBV27,CASSPGQSLEQYF,TGTGCCAGCAGTCCGGGACAATCCCTCGAGCAGTACTTC
TRBJ2-1,-,-,TRBV29-1,CSVDGNRASSYNEQFF,TGCAGCGTTGATGGGAACAGGGCCAGCTCCTACAATGAGCAGTTCTTC
TRBJ1-5,-,-,TRBV6-4,CASSPRPQHF,TGTGCCAGCAGTCCCCGGCCCCAGCATTTT